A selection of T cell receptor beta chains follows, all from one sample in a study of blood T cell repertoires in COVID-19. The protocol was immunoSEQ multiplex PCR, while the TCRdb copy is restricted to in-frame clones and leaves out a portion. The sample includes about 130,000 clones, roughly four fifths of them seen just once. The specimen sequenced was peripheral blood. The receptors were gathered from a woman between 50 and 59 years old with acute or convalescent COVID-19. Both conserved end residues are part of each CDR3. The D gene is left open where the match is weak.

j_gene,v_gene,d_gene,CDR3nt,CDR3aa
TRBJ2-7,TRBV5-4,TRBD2,TGTGCCAGCTCTTGGGACTATACCGGGGAGCAGTACTTC,CASSWDYTGEQYF
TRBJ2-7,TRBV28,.,TGTGCCAGCAGCCGGGAGAACCCCTACGAGCAGTACTTC,CASSRENPYEQYF
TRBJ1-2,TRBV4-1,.,TGCGCCAGCAGCCAAGATACAGCAAACTATGGCTACACCTTC,CASSQDTANYGYTF
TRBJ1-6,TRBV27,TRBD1,TGTGCCAGCAGTTTGACAGGGTCTTTGAGTAATTCACCCCTCCACTTT,CASSLTGSLSNSPLHF
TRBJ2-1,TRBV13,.,TGTGCCAGCAGCGTTAACAGGGTTTCTGAGCAGTTCTTC,CASSVNRVSEQFF
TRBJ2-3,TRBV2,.,TGTGCCAGCAGTGACGGTCCGAGCGGCGCAGATACGCAGTATTTT,CASSDGPSGADTQYF
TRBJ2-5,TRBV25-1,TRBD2,TGTGCCAGCAGTGAATGGCTAGCGGGTACAGAGACCCAGTACTTC,CASSEWLAGTETQYF
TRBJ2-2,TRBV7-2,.,TGTGCCAGCAGCCCGTGGCCCCAGAACACCGGGGAGCTGTTTTTT,CASSPWPQNTGELFF
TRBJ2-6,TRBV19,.,TGTGCCAGTAGTTCGAGGTCTGGGGCCAACGTCCTGACTTTC,CASSSRSGANVLTF
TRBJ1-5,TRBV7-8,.,TGTGCCAGCAGCTCGCACATCAACAGGAAAAATCAGCCCCAGCATTTT,CASSSHINRKNQPQHF
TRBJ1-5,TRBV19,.,TGTGCCAGTAGTACCCGACAGAACGGCAATCAGCCCCAGCATTTT,CASSTRQNGNQPQHF
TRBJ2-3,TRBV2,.,TGTGCCACCCACGGGAGAGCAGATACGCAGTATTTT,CATHGRADTQYF
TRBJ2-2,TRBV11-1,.,TGTGCCAGCAGCCCTCACAGGGAAGCCGGGGAGCTGTTTTTT,CASSPHREAGELFF
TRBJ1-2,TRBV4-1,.,TGCGCCAGCAGCCACGCCGAGGCCGCCAGACGGACATCATTCTATGGCTACACCTTC,CASSHAEAARRTSFYGYTF